This TCR beta chain was profiled in a study of blood T cell repertoires in COVID-19. Original processing notes: For nucleated cells, counts were estimated from reference gene primer amplification. Method: immunoSEQ multiplex PCR; TCRdb's copy keeps in-frame clones and lacks some. The V and J calls and clone size were taken over from that table, and D and trimming were inferred from the DNA. The table records 95,000 or so clones, around 81% of them present only once. The CDR3 has 18 amino acids. V dropped 3 bases and J dropped 6; count of bases not matched to a gene: 14. CDR1 and CDR2 from the germline V gene are SNHLY and FYNNEI. The Seattle patients, enrolled during active infection, were followed longitudinally. This clone was seen a single time.

Sequenced: peripheral blood. This TCR derives from a man at least 80 years old with COVID-19, enrolled during active disease. This chain joins TRBV2 and TRBJ2-2; 9 nucleotides agree with TRBD2. The DNA for the CDR3 is TGTGCCAGCAGTGAGGTAGCGGGAGTCCAACGTGGACCCGGGGAGCTGTTTTTT. It translates to CASSEVAGVQRGPGELFF.